This T cell receptor beta chain comes out of a study of blood T cell repertoires in COVID-19. Study overall: Material from acute and convalescent COVID-19 was sourced from the United States, Italy and Spain.

Method: immunoSEQ multiplex PCR; TCRdb's copy keeps in-frame clones and lacks some. This table holds fewer than 250,000 clones, 84% found once. Cohorts were determined from participant-reported clinical history. This CDR3 is built from 14 residues. The junction had 9 bases not matched to a gene; V was cut back by 4 bases and J by 9 bases. Germline V gene data show CDR1 as SEHNR and CDR2 as FQNEAQ (reference sequence). The chain employs TRBV7-9 and TRBJ2-1; 7 bases are shared with TRBD1. Sequencing was carried out using PBMCs or T cells enriched from blood (not recorded which). The origin of this receptor is a woman between 40 and 50 years old who had recovered from COVID-19. CDR3: CASSSRQGRGEQFF. The CDR3 DNA reads TGTGCCAGCAGCTCACGACAGGGAAGGGGTGAGCAGTTCTTC.